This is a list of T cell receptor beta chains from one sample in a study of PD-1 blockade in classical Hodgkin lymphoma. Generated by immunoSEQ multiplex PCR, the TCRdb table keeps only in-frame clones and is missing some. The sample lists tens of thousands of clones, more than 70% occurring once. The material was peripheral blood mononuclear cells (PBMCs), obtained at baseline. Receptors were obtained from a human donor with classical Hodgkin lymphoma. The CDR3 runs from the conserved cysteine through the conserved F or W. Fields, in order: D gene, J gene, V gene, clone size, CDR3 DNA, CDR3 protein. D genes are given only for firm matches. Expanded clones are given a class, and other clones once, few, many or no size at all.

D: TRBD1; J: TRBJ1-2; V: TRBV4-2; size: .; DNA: TGTGCCAGCAGCCAAGGCATAGGGGGCATCTATGGCTACACCTTC; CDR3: CASSQGIGGIYGYTF
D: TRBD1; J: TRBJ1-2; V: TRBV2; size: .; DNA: TGTGCCAGCATCCCGGACAGGGGGCACGGCTACACCTTC; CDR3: CASIPDRGHGYTF
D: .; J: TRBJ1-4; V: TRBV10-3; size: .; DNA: TGTGCCATCAGTGACGGGGGGAGCGGAAAACTGTTTTTT; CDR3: CAISDGGSGKLFF
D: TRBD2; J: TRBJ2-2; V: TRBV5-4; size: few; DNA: TGTGCCAGCAGCCTGGCAGCGGGAGCGGCCACCGGGGAGCTGTTTTTT; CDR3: CASSLAAGAATGELFF
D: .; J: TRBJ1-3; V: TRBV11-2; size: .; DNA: TGTGCCAGCAGCCCAGAGCCGGTGGCGCGAAACACCATATATTTT; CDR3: CASSPEPVARNTIYF
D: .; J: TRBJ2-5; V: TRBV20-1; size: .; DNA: TGCAGTGCCAGATGGGGGGAGACCCAGTACTTC; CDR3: CSARWGETQYF
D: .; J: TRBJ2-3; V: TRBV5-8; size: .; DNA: TGTGCCAGCAGCAAGGGGGACGTACTCACAGATACGCAGTATTTT; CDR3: CASSKGDVLTDTQYF
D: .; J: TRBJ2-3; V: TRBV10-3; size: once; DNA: TGTGCCATCAGCTTTAAGGGTCGCACAGATACGCAGTATTTT; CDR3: CAISFKGRTDTQYF
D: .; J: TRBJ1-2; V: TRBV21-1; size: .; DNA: TGTGCCAGCAGTCCTTATGGCTACACCTTC; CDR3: CASSPYGYTF
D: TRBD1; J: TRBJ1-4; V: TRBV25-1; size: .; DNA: TGTGCCAGCAGAACCCGGACAGGGGGCACTGAAAAACTGTTTTTT; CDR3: CASRTRTGGTEKLFF
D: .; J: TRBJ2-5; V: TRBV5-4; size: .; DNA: TGTGCCAGCAGCCCGGGACAAAGCCAAGAGACCCAGTACTTC; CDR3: CASSPGQSQETQYF
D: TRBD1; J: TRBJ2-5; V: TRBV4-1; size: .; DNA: TGCGCCAGCAGCCAACGTCAGACAGGGGGCCTTCAAGAGACCCAGTACTTC; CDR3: CASSQRQTGGLQETQYF
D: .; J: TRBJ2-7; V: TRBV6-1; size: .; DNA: TGTGCCAGCACTTCGTACCAGGGACCGGGCGAGCAGTACTTC; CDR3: CASTSYQGPGEQYF
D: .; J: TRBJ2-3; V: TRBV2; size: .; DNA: TGTGCCAGCAGTGAAGGCGCTAGTTACCAATTCCTCACAGATACGCAGTATTTT; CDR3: CASSEGASYQFLTDTQYF
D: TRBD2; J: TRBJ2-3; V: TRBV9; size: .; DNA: TGTGCCAGCAGCGCGGGGGGACTAGCCCAACTCACAGATACGCAGTATTTT; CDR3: CASSAGGLAQLTDTQYF
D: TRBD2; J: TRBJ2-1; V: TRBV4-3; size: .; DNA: TGCGCCAGCAGCCAGCAGGCCCTGAAGGGACTAGCGGGGGGTAATGAGCAGTTCTTC; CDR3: CASSQQALKGLAGGNEQFF
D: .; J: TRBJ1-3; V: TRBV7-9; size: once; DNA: TGTGCCAGCAGCTTAGGCGTCGGGGAATCAACTGGAAACACCATATATTTT; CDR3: CASSLGVGESTGNTIYF
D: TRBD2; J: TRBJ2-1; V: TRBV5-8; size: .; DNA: TGTGCCAGCAGCCTCGGGACTAGCGGCCGTCTGGGGAATGAGCAGTTCTTC; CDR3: CASSLGTSGRLGNEQFF
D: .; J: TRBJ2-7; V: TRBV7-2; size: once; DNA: TGTGCCAGCAGCTGGGGAGGTGGGGGTGCGTACTTC; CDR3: CASSWGGGGAYF
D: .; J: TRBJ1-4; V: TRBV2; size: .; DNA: TGTGCCAGCTCAAGGGGGGCGCAAAATGAAAAACTGTTTTTT; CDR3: CASSRGAQNEKLFF
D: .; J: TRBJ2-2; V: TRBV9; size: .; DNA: TGTGCCAGCAGGGGGGCCGGGGAGCTGTTTTTT; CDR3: CASRGAGELFF
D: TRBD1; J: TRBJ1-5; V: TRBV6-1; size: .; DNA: TGTGCCAGCAGCGCCGGGACAGGGTTTCAGCCCCAGCATTTT; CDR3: CASSAGTGFQPQHF
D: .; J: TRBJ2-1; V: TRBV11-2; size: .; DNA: TGTGCCAGCAGCGTTAGTACCGATGAGCAGTTCTTC; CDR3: CASSVSTDEQFF
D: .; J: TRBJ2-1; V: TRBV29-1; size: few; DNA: TGCAGCGTTGTTAGGGCCCCTAACAATGAGCAGTTCTTC; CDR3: CSVVRAPNNEQFF
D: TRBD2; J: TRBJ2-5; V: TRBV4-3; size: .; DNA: TGCGCCAGCAGCCAAGGACTAGCGAGGGGTCAAGAGACCCAGTACTTC; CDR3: CASSQGLARGQETQYF
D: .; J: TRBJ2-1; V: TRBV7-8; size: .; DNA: TGTGCCAGCAGCTTAGTCGATGAGCAGTTCTTC; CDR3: CASSLVDEQFF
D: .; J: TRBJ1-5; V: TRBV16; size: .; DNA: TGTGCCAGCAGCCAATCTCGGCCCCAGCCCCAGCATTTT; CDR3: CASSQSRPQPQHF
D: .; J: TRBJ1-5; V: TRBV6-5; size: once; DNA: TGTGCCAGCAGTTACTCGGGGGGGCATCAGCCCCAGCATTTT; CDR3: CASSYSGGHQPQHF
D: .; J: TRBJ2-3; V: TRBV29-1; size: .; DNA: TGCAGCGTGGGGGGGGGCCCCCTTTGGACAGATACGCAGTATTTT; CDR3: CSVGGGPLWTDTQYF
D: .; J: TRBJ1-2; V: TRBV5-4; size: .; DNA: TGTGCCAGCAGCTTGGAGCAGGGGTCCTTTAACTATGGCTACACCTTC; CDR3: CASSLEQGSFNYGYTF
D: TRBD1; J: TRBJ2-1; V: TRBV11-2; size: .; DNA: TGTGCCAGCAGATTCGGGACAGGGGATTTTTACAATGAGCAGTTCTTC; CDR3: CASRFGTGDFYNEQFF
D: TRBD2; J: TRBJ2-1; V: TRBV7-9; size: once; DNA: TGTGCCAGCAGCCCTAGCGGGGGGCCGCAGTTCTTC; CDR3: CASSPSGGPQFF
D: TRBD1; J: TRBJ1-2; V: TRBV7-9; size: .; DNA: TGTGCCAGCAGCTCAACAGGGGGCGAAGGCCCTGACTATGGCTACACCTTC; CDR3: CASSSTGGEGPDYGYTF
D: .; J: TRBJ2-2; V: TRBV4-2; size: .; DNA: TGTGCCAGCAGCCAAGATCTACTGTCCGCCGGGGAGCTGTTTTTT; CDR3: CASSQDLLSAGELFF